Below, one T cell receptor beta chain is given with its context. Antigen: not known. This record comes from a study of shared clonotypes between healthy human individuals. Replicate PCRs were loaded with around 0.3 ug DNA from unsorted PBMC, 29,000 or so T cell genomes. As processed by the authors: ImmunoSEQ sequences covered only the junction and lacked quality scores; filtering therefore differed. Sequencing used immunoSEQ multiplex PCR; TCRdb keeps in-frame clones, though not all of them. V, J and clone size derive from that table, while D and trimming were established from the DNA sequence. This table has around 500,000 clones, about 80% appearing once. Some 90 million PBMCs were counted before genomic DNA extraction. Germline V CDR1 and CDR2: SGHRS, YFSETQ. Trimming removed 5 bases from V and 3 bases from J, with 21 bases in between. CDR3 length: 16 residues. Study-wide points: Clonotype sharing among donors likely depends on sequencing depth.

The receptor was isolated from a woman between 40 and 50 years old in good health. Some clones in this sample may be carry-over from other donors' samples. This rearrangement joins TRBV5-1 to TRBJ2-7; TRBD2 might be the D (6 bases). Sequencing was done on a sample of PBMCs. This CDR3 reads CASSVEPGTPHYEQYF. DNA for the CDR3: TGCGCCAGCAGTGTTGAACCGGGGACTCCACACTACGAGCAGTACTTC.